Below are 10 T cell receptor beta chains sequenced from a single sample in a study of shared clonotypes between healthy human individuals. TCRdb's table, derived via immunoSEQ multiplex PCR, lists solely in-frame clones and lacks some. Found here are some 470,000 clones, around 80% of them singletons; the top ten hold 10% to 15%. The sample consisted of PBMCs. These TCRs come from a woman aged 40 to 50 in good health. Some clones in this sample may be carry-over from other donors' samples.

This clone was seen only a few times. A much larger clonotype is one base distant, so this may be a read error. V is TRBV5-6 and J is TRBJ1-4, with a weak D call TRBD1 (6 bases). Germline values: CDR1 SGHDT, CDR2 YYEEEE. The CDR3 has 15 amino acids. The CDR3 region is CASSSGTPTNERLFF. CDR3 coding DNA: TGTGCCAGCAGTTCTGGGACACCAACTAATGAAAGACTGTTTTTT. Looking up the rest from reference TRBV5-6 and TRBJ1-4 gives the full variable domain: DAGVTQSPTHLIKTRGQQVTLRCSPKSGHDTVSWYQQALGQGPQFIFQYYEEEERQRGNFPDRFSGHQFPNYSSELNVNALLLGDSALYLCASSSGTPTNERLFFGSGTQLSVL.

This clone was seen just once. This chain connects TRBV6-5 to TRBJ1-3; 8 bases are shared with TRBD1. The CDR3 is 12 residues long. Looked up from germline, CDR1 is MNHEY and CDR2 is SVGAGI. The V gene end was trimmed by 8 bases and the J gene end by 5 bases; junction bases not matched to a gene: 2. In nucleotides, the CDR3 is TGTGCCAGCGGGGACAGGAGAAACACCATATATTTT. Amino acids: CASGDRRNTIYF.

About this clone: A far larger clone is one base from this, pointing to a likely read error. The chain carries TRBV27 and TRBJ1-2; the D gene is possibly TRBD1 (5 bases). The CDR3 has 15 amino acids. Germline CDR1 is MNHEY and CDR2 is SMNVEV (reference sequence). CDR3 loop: CASSRPPPGTHGYAF. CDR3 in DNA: TGTGCCAGCAGTCGACCCCCCCCGGGGACCCATGGCTACGCCTTC.

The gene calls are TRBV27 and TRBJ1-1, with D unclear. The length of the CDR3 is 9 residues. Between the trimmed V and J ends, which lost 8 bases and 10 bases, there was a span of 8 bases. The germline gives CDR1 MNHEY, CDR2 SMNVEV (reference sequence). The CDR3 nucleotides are TGTGCCAGCCCCGAAGGAGCTTTCTTT. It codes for CASPEGAFF.

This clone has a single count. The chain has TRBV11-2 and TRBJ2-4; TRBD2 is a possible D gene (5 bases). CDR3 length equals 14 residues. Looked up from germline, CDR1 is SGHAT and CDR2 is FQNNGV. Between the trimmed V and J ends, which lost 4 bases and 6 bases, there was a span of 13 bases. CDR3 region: CASSYGGSLNIQYF. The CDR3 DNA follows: TGTGCCAGCAGCTACGGAGGTTCTCTAAACATTCAGTACTTC.

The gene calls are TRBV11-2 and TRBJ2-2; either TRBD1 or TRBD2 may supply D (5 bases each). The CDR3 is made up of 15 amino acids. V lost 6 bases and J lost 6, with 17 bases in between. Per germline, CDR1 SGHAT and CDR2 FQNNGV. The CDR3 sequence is CASRTGLSGPGELFF. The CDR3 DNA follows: TGTGCCAGCAGAACAGGACTCTCGGGACCCGGGGAGCTGTTTTTT.

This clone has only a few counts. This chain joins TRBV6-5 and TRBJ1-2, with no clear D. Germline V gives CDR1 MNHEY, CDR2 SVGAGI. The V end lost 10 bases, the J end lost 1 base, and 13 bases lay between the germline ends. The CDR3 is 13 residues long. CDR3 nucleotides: TGTGCCACCTCCCCCCCGGGTAACTATGGCTACACCTTC. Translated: CATSPPGNYGYTF.

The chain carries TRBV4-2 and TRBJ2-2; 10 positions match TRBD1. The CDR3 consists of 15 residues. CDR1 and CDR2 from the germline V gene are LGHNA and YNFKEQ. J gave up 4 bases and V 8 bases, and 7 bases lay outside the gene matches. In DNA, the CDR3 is TGTGCCAGCCTCCCGGGACAGGGGAGCACCGGGGAGCTGTTTTTT. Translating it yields CASLPGQGSTGELFF.

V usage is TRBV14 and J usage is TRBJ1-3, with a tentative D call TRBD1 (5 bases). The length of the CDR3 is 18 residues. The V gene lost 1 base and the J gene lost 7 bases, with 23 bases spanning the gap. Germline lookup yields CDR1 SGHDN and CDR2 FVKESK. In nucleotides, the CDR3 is TGTGCCAGCAGCCAAGTGCATTATGAGGGGAATGGGTTTAACACCATATATTTT. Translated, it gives CASSQVHYEGNGFNTIYF. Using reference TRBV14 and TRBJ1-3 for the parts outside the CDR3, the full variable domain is EAGVTQFPSHSVIEKGQTVTLRCDPISGHDNLYWYRRVMGKEIKFLLHFVKESKQDESGMPNNRFLAERTGGTYSTLKVQPAELEDSGVYFCASSQVHYEGNGFNTIYFGEGSWLTVV.

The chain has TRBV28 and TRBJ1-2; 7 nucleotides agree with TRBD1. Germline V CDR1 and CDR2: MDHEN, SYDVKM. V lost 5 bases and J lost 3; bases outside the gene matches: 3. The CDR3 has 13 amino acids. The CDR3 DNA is TGTGCCAGCAGTGCCGGGACAGACTATGGCTACACCTTC. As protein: CASSAGTDYGYTF.